Each of the 18 T cell receptor beta chains below was sequenced from the same sample in a study of radiotherapy plus CTLA-4 blockade in lung cancer. Sequenced by immunoSEQ multiplex PCR; TCRdb stores in-frame clones only, minus some. The sample carries tens of thousands of clones, over 60% recorded once. This specimen consisted of peripheral blood, obtained from a patient treated with radiotherapy plus ipilimumab. Every receptor here comes from a human donor with non-small cell lung cancer whose response to radiotherapy plus ipilimumab could not be evaluated.

This chain joins TRBV5-1 and TRBJ2-1; D may be TRBD1 (6 bases). The CDR3 covers 15 residues. Trimming left V 1 base short and J 2 bases short, with 10 bases between. Germline CDR1 and CDR2: SGHRS and YFSETQ. CDR3 nucleotide sequence: TGCGCCAGCAGCTTGTTACAGGGACCCTACAATGAGCAGTTCTTC. Protein sequence: CASSLLQGPYNEQFF.

This clone has more than one count but fewer than ten. The rearrangement links TRBV28 to TRBJ1-4, with D perhaps TRBD1 (5 bases). CDR1 and CDR2 (germline): MDHEN, SYDVKM. V lost 4 bases and J lost 6, with 6 bases in between. There are 12 residues in the CDR3. The CDR3 region has the DNA TGTGCCAGCAGTTCAGGGTATGAAAAACTGTTTTTT. The encoded protein is CASSSGYEKLFF.

The chain uses TRBV6-5 and TRBJ1-2; D unresolved. CDR1 MNHEY and CDR2 SVGAGI come from the germline V gene. The length of the CDR3 is 15 residues. Deletions cut 2 bases from V and 2 bases from J, with 12 bases between. The CDR3 loop is CASSYEPDSNYGYTF. The CDR3 DNA sequence: TGTGCCAGCAGTTACGAACCGGACTCAAACTATGGCTACACCTTC.

This clone was seen just once. The chain links TRBV7-2 to TRBJ1-1; TRBD1 might be the D (6 bases). Per the germline V gene, CDR1 is SGHTA and CDR2 is FQGNSA. This CDR3 is built from 13 residues. The germline V and J ends were trimmed by 2 bases and 7 bases, with 11 bases remaining between them. The CDR3: CASSLQIQGEAFF. In DNA, the CDR3 is TGTGCCAGCAGCTTACAGATACAGGGTGAAGCTTTCTTT.

The chain joins TRBV15 to TRBJ2-2; perhaps TRBD2 as D (6 bases). The CDR3 contains 17 residues. Per germline, CDR1 LNHNV and CDR2 YYDKDF (reference sequence). With 1 base removed from V and 3 bases from J, the gap between germline ends came to 15 bases. The CDR3 nucleotides are TGTGCCACCAGCAGAGCTAGCGTAACCGCGGACACCGGGGAGCTGTTTTTT. It encodes CATSRASVTADTGELFF.

The rearrangement joins TRBV7-2 to TRBJ2-7; 7 bases are a match to TRBD1. This CDR3 is 15 amino acids long. Germline V gene lookup returns CDR1 SGHTA and CDR2 FQGNSA. Trimming took 4 bases from V and 0 from J; bases not matched to a gene: 6. CDR3 amino acids: CASSYDWTGSYEQYF. DNA of the CDR3: TGTGCCAGCAGCTACGATTGGACAGGCTCCTACGAGCAGTACTTC.

This rearrangement joins TRBV15 to TRBJ1-1; D is perhaps TRBD1 (6 bases). Germline assignment: CDR1 LNHNV and CDR2 YYDKDF (reference sequence). V lost 0 bases and J 4 bases, leaving 21 bases between the germline ends. The CDR3 has 18 amino acids. The CDR3 region has the DNA TGTGCCACCAGCAGAGATCTGATTTTATTGGGCAGGGGCACTGAAGCTTTCTTT. Protein sequence: CATSRDLILLGRGTEAFF.

The V and J genes are TRBV2 and TRBJ1-5; D remains unclear. Germline CDR1 and CDR2: SNHLY and FYNNEI. V lost 1 base to trimming and J lost 4 bases, with 14 bases between them. The CDR3 is made up of 16 amino acids. The CDR3 region has the DNA TGTGCCAGCAGTGAAGGTTTGTTGGGGAGTAATCAGCCCCAGCATTTT. This codes for CASSEGLLGSNQPQHF.

The chain carries TRBV30 and TRBJ2-2; TRBD2 agrees at 14 bases. Germline loops: CDR1 GTSNPN, CDR2 SVGIG (reference sequence). The CDR3 sequence is 17 residues long. The V gene end was trimmed by 0 bases and the J gene end by 4 bases; junction bases not matched to a gene: 4. The CDR3 DNA follows: TGTGCCTGGAGTGTAGGGGGACTAGCGGGAGTCACCGGGGAGCTGTTTTTT. The encoded protein is CAWSVGGLAGVTGELFF.

The rearrangement joins TRBV6-6 to TRBJ1-5; perhaps TRBD1 as D (6 bases). The V gene's germline CDR1 is MNHNY and CDR2 SVGAGI (reference sequence). The CDR3 length is 16 residues. V was clipped by 7 bases and J by 5 bases, with 21 bases between them. The CDR3 protein is CASNDPGTLRDQPQHF. CDR3 nucleotides: TGTGCCAGCAATGACCCGGGGACACTACGGGATCAGCCCCAGCATTTT.

The V and J genes are TRBV6-6 and TRBJ2-7, with TRBD1 identical over 9 bases. The ends lost 2 bases at V and 3 bases at J; junction bases unmatched: 5. The CDR3 sequence is 15 residues long. Germline CDR1 reads MNHNY; CDR2 reads SVGAGI (reference sequence). The CDR3 DNA reads as TGTGCCAGCAGTTACACCGACAGGGGGAGCTACGAGCAGTACTTC. This encodes CASSYTDRGSYEQYF.

The rearrangement joins TRBV10-3 to TRBJ2-2; the match to TRBD2 covers 7 bases. Germline V gives CDR1 ENHRY, CDR2 SYGVKD. J lost 1 base, V lost 5 bases, and 7 bases had no gene match. This CDR3 is 16 amino acids long. Written as DNA, the CDR3 is TGTGCCATCAGTTTAATGTCTAGCGGGAACACCGGGGAGCTGTTTTTT. Protein: CAISLMSSGNTGELFF.

By share, this clone ranks as medium-sized. The genes are TRBV5-1 and TRBJ2-7, with a possible D match to TRBD2 (7 bases). The CDR3 extends over 16 amino acids. Trimming took off 2 bases at V and 2 bases at J, with 17 bases between the two ends. The germline V gene encodes CDR1 SGHRS and CDR2 YFSETQ. CDR3 protein: CASSLYAGARTYEQYF. The CDR3 DNA follows: TGCGCCAGCAGCTTATATGCGGGGGCCAGGACCTACGAGCAGTACTTC.

The V gene is TRBV5-6, the J gene TRBJ2-1, with TRBD2 identical over 8 bases. This CDR3 has 18 amino acids. With V trimmed by 0 bases and J by 0 bases, 8 bases remained unmatched. Germline V CDR1 and CDR2: SGHDT, YYEEEE. CDR3 nucleotide sequence: TGTGCCAGCAGCTTGGATGGGCCGGGGGGGAGCTCCTACAATGAGCAGTTCTTC. Protein product: CASSLDGPGGSSYNEQFF.

The CDR3 coding sequence is TGTGCCAGCAGCTTCCTTAGGAGCGGTTCTAACACCGGGGAGCTGTTTTTT. It is translated as CASSFLRSGSNTGELFF. The J gene is TRBJ2-2, the V gene TRBV5-8, with TRBD2 as a possible D gene (5 bases). The CDR3 spans 17 residues. The ends were cut back, 2 bases at V and 2 bases at J, with 16 bases in the middle. The germline V gene encodes CDR1 SGHTS and CDR2 YDEGEE.

V usage is TRBV6-6 and J usage is TRBJ2-7; the match to TRBD2 covers 11 bases. The germline V gene has CDR1 MNHNY and CDR2 SVGAGI (reference sequence). The CDR3 sequence is 15 residues long. V was clipped by 5 bases and J by 3 bases; unmatched bases: 6. This chain's CDR3 is CASSPRLAGLYEQYF. CDR3 in DNA: TGTGCCAGCAGTCCCAGACTAGCGGGGCTCTACGAGCAGTACTTC.

The chain couples TRBV5-1 to TRBJ2-5; 10 nucleotides match TRBD1. V was pared by 6 bases and J by 5 bases, with 10 bases of the junction left unmatched. Germline V lookup: CDR1 SGHRS, CDR2 YFSETQ. This CDR3 spans 15 amino acids. The CDR3 coding sequence is TGCGCCAGCAAAACGGGGACAGGGGTCCAGGAGACCCAGTACTTC. Translation: CASKTGTGVQETQYF.

The V and J genes are TRBV5-4 and TRBJ2-5; D unresolved. The end of the DNA fits TRBJ2-7 better, so the J call may be wrong. CDR3 size: 11 residues. From germline, CDR1 is SGHNT and CDR2 YYREEE (reference sequence). The CDR3 region has the DNA TGTGCCAGCAGCAATACGTACGAGCAGTACTTC. Protein sequence: CASSNTYEQYF.